The 9 T cell receptor beta chains reported below all come from one sample, sequenced in a study of blood T cell repertoires in COVID-19. TCRdb keeps only in-frame clones here, not all; method: immunoSEQ multiplex PCR. The data show roughly 200,000 clones, with about 86% seen just once and 1.5% held by the top ten. What was sequenced was peripheral blood. Receptors originate from a man between 18 and 35 years old with active or convalescent COVID-19.

V and J are TRBV28 and TRBJ1-5; perhaps TRBD1 as D (5 bases). Trimming stripped 10 bases from V and 5 bases from J, with 15 bases between. This CDR3 spans 13 amino acids. Germline CDR1 reads MDHEN; CDR2 reads SYDVKM. The CDR3 DNA follows: TGTGCCACCCGGCGGTCAGGGTATCAGCCCCAGCATTTT. This gives the protein CATRRSGYQPQHF.

The rearrangement links TRBV7-9 to TRBJ1-2, with D uncertain. There are 13 residues in the CDR3. Per the germline V gene, CDR1 is SEHNR and CDR2 is FQNEAQ (reference sequence). V gave up 3 bases and J gave up 5 bases, with 10 bases separating them. The CDR3 DNA reads TGTGCCAGCAGCTTCTTCAGCGGATATGGCTACACCTTC. Encoded protein: CASSFFSGYGYTF.

The chain has TRBV3-1 (or the pseudogene TRBV3-2) and TRBJ2-1; the D gene is possibly TRBD2 (6 bases). V was trimmed by 0 bases and J by 5 bases, leaving 11 bases between them. Germline V gives CDR1 LGHDT, CDR2 YNNKEL (reference sequence). This CDR3 is built from 15 residues. The CDR3 DNA reads TGTGCCAGCAGCCAAGATTTGGGACTCCACAATGAGCAGTTCTTC. It is translated as CASSQDLGLHNEQFF.

J is TRBJ1-5 and V is TRBV19; 9 nucleotides line up with TRBD1. Germline CDR1 and CDR2: LNHDA and SQIVND (reference sequence). There are 17 residues in the CDR3. V lost 5 bases to trimming and J lost 2 bases; unmatched junction nucleotides: 10. The CDR3 nucleotides read TGTGCCAGTAGTTTCTCGCCCGGGACAGGGCGCAATCAGCCCCAGCATTTT. Translated: CASSFSPGTGRNQPQHF.

A remark on this clone: Distinct nucleotide sequences in the sample also encode this CDR3. The chain links TRBV27 to TRBJ2-7; 9 nucleotides align to TRBD1. This CDR3 has 14 residues. Per the germline V gene, CDR1 is MNHEY and CDR2 is SMNVEV (reference sequence). J was trimmed by 2 bases and V by 6 bases; bases with no gene match: 5. The CDR3: CASSPGTGPYEQYF. Here the CDR3 DNA reads TGTGCCAGCAGCCCCGGGACAGGGCCCTACGAGCAGTACTTC.

This chain links TRBV12-3 or TRBV12-4 with TRBJ1-1; D might be TRBD1 (6 bases). CDR3 length: 11 amino acids. Trimming took off 5 bases at V and 8 bases at J, with 9 bases between the two ends. The CDR3 DNA follows: TGTGCCAGCAGTCTAGACAGGGAAGCTTTCTTT. Its translation: CASSLDREAFF.

The chain has TRBV18 and TRBJ2-1; 8 bases map to TRBD1. The V gene's germline CDR1 is KGHSH and CDR2 LQKENI. The V and J ends lost 2 bases and 12 bases, in that order; junction bases with no gene match: 21. The CDR3 spans 18 residues. The CDR3 is CASSPGQGANAGRIRQFF. CDR3 nucleotides: TGTGCCAGCTCACCAGGGCAGGGGGCTAACGCCGGCCGTATCCGGCAGTTCTTC.

The V call is TRBV20-1, the J call TRBJ2-1; TRBD2 agrees at 7 bases. With V trimmed by 3 bases and J by 11 bases, 13 bases remained unmatched. The CDR3 is made up of 14 amino acids. Germline loops: CDR1 DFQATT, CDR2 SNEGSKA (reference sequence). The CDR3 loop is CSASPTSSGTKQFF. CDR3 sequence (DNA): TGCAGTGCTAGTCCGACGTCGAGCGGGACTAAGCAGTTCTTC.

This chain links TRBV3-1 (or the pseudogene TRBV3-2) with TRBJ1-1; 8 positions match TRBD1. Germline V lookup: CDR1 LGHDT, CDR2 YNNKEL (reference sequence). Unmatched junction bases numbered 16, after V lost 1 base and J lost 6 bases. CDR3 length: 18 residues. The chain's CDR3 is CASSQALFRTGLIPEAFF. The CDR3 region has the DNA TGTGCCAGCAGCCAAGCCCTTTTCCGGACAGGGCTGATACCTGAAGCTTTCTTT.